Following are 8 T cell receptor beta chains from one sample sequenced in a study of shared clonotypes between healthy human individuals. Data came from immunoSEQ multiplex PCR; TCRdb stores just in-frame clones and leaves some out. The table includes about 110,000 clones, 68% detected once. Sequencing used memory CD8+ T cells sorted from blood. The subset was: CD45RO+ cells pooled with CCR7-negative TemRA cells. The receptors originated from a woman in her thirties in good health.

DNA of the CDR3: TGTGCCAGCTCGGTTGGGGACACCGGGGAGCTGTTTTTT. Its translation: CASSVGDTGELFF. The chain is built from TRBV6-5 and TRBJ2-2; D not resolved. The CDR3 covers 13 residues. V gave up 8 bases and J gave up 3 bases, with 10 bases separating them. The germline V gene encodes CDR1 MNHEY and CDR2 SVGAGI.

This clone was counted once. Other DNA sequences of this sample code for an identical CDR3. The CDR3 spells CASSSDSYGYTF. The CDR3, as DNA: TGCGCCAGCAGCTCCGACAGCTATGGCTACACCTTC. The V gene is TRBV5-1, the J gene TRBJ1-2; TRBD1 might be the D (5 bases). V dropped 3 bases and J dropped 4 bases, with 7 bases sitting between them. Germline V CDR1 and CDR2: SGHRS, YFSETQ. The CDR3 runs 12 residues.

The genes are TRBV5-8 and TRBJ2-7, with TRBD2 identical over 10 bases. This CDR3 contains 16 residues. V shed 4 bases, J shed 1 base, and the junction held 8 bases outside the gene matches. Germline lookup yields CDR1 SGHTS and CDR2 YDEGEE. The CDR3 DNA follows: TGTGCCAGCAGCCAGGACGGGACTAGCGTATCCTACGAGCAGTACTTC. Its protein is CASSQDGTSVSYEQYF.

The rearrangement joins TRBV29-1 to TRBJ2-5, with TRBD2 matching over 7 bases. With 4 bases clipped from V and 5 bases from J, the junction kept 16 bases outside the gene matches. There are 16 residues in the CDR3. The germline CDR1 and CDR2 sequences are SQVTM and ANQGSEA. Here the CDR3 reads CSVGGSGGVGWETQYF. The CDR3 bases are TGCAGCGTTGGAGGCTCGGGGGGAGTAGGATGGGAGACCCAGTACTTC.

This clone showed up just a few times. The chain uses TRBV9 and TRBJ1-2; maybe TRBD1 (6 bases). Germline V gives CDR1 SGDLS, CDR2 YYNGEE. Trimming left V 0 bases short and J 7 bases short, with 16 bases between. The CDR3 spans 15 residues. DNA for the CDR3: TGTGCCAGCAGCGTAGGGGGGCGAGATAATGTTGGCTACACCTTC. Amino acid sequence: CASSVGGRDNVGYTF.

This clone has just a few counts. V and J are TRBV5-1 and TRBJ2-7; D remains ambiguous. V lost 0 bases, J lost 2 bases, and 9 bases lay in between. In germline, CDR1 is SGHRS, CDR2 YFSETQ. CDR3 length equals 14 residues. This chain's CDR3 is CASSLVVSPYEQYF. CDR3 DNA sequence: TGCGCCAGCAGCTTGGTTGTTTCTCCCTACGAGCAGTACTTC.

The rearrangement joins TRBV4-1 to TRBJ2-5; D may be TRBD1 (5 bases). This CDR3 contains 17 residues. From germline, CDR1 is MGHRA and CDR2 YSYEKL. The V end was cut by 4 bases, the J end by 1 base, with 19 bases between. The CDR3 nucleotides read TGCGCCAGCAGCCCAAAAGCCTCAGGGAAGTTCCAAGAGACCCAGTACTTC. Residues: CASSPKASGKFQETQYF.

This chain joins TRBV9 and TRBJ2-7; D remains ambiguous. CDR3 length equals 13 residues. CDR1 is SGDLS and CDR2 is YYNGEE in the germline V gene. With 3 bases removed from V and 1 base from J, the gap between germline ends came to 8 bases. The CDR3 loop is CASSADGSYEQYF. The CDR3 bases are TGTGCCAGCAGCGCAGATGGATCCTACGAGCAGTACTTC.